The rows below give T cell receptor beta chains drawn from one sample of a study of T cell changes during pregnancy in multiple sclerosis. Assay: immunoSEQ multiplex PCR; the TCRdb copy retains only in-frame clones and omits some. The sample lists about 120,000 clones; around 93% were seen once. The sample in question was peripheral blood, obtained before pregnancy. These receptor sequences come from a female donor with multiple sclerosis, enrolled in a pregnancy study. Each CDR3 is given with its conserved first and last residue. D genes are given only for firm matches. Clone size is given for some rows only: seen once, a few or many times, or a class if the clone is expanded.

D,V,size,length,J,DNA,CDR3
-,TRBV2,-,15,TRBJ2-5,TGTGCCAGCAGTGAACTCAGGAATAACCAAGAGACCCAGTACTTC,CASSELRNNQETQYF
-,TRBV4-1,-,13,TRBJ1-1,TGCGCCAGCAGCCAATCGTCGAACACTGAAGCTTTCTTT,CASSQSSNTEAFF
TRBD2,TRBV11-3,-,14,TRBJ2-1,TGTGCCAGCAGCTTGGGAGGGGACTACAATGAGCAGTTCTTC,CASSLGGDYNEQFF
-,TRBV7-2,-,15,TRBJ2-3,TGTGCCAGCAGCCTCCGGGCGGGGTTGACAGATACGCAGTATTTT,CASSLRAGLTDTQYF
-,TRBV5-1,-,15,TRBJ1-1,TGCGCCAGCAGCCTCCTGGGAGGGGCGAACACTGAAGCTTTCTTT,CASSLLGGANTEAFF
-,TRBV5-6,-,13,TRBJ2-5,TGTGCCAGCAGCACCTCAGGGGTAGAGACCCAGTACTTC,CASSTSGVETQYF
TRBD2,TRBV6-5,once,15,TRBJ2-1,TGTGCCAGCAGTCATAGCGGGGGGGATTACAATGAGCAGTTCTTC,CASSHSGGDYNEQFF
TRBD2,TRBV4-2,-,17,TRBJ2-5,TGTGCCAGCAGCCAAGCCCCAGGACTAGCGGTAGAAGAGACCCAGTACTTC,CASSQAPGLAVEETQYF
-,TRBV5-6,-,18,TRBJ2-7,TGTGCCAGCAGCCCTTATTGGGGGGACGGGGACGGGGAGTACGAGCAGTACTTC,CASSPYWGDGDGEYEQYF
TRBD2,TRBV28,-,15,TRBJ2-7,TGTGCCAGCAGTCTTACGAGGACTAGCGGGAGCGAGCAGTACTTC,CASSLTRTSGSEQYF
-,TRBV5-1,-,14,TRBJ2-7,TGCGCCAGCAGCTTGGTAACAGCACACTACGAGCAGTACTTC,CASSLVTAHYEQYF
TRBD2,TRBV27,once,15,TRBJ2-5,TGTGCCAGCAGTTTATCCCCAGCGGGAACGGAGACCCAGTACTTC,CASSLSPAGTETQYF
TRBD2,TRBV5-1,-,15,TRBJ2-3,TGCGCCAGCAGCATGACTAGCGTAGGTTCAGATACGCAGTATTTT,CASSMTSVGSDTQYF
-,TRBV5-1,-,19,TRBJ1-1,TGCGCCAGCAGCTTGGACAGGTTCAGTGCCAACAAACTAAACACTGAAGCTTTCTTT,CASSLDRFSANKLNTEAFF
-,TRBV18,-,14,TRBJ2-7,TGTGCCAGCTCACCACCCAGGGCAGGTGGGGAGCAGTACTTC,CASSPPRAGGEQYF
TRBD1,TRBV28,-,16,TRBJ1-2,TGTGCCAGCAGTTTATCCTTCCCGGGACAGGGGGATGGCTACACCTTC,CASSLSFPGQGDGYTF
TRBD2,TRBV2,-,15,TRBJ2-1,TGTGCCAGCTCTATCAAGCGGGGGGGCGTTAATGAGCAGTTCTTC,CASSIKRGGVNEQFF
TRBD2,TRBV10-3,-,17,TRBJ2-1,TGTGCCATCAGCCCGGAGGGGACTAGCGGGATTATGAGTGAGCAGTTCTTC,CAISPEGTSGIMSEQFF
-,TRBV25-1,-,14,TRBJ2-1,TGTGCCAGCAGTTTGGTCGGGAGCGGCGATGAGCAGTTCTTC,CASSLVGSGDEQFF
TRBD1,TRBV10-3,-,14,TRBJ1-1,TGTGCCTCTCTTGACAGGGGGCGCGACACTGAAGCTTTCTTT,CASLDRGRDTEAFF
-,TRBV21-1,-,14,TRBJ2-7,TGTGCCAGCACCCCGACTAGCGGGTCCTACGAGCAGTACTTC,CASTPTSGSYEQYF
-,TRBV10-3,-,14,TRBJ2-1,TGTGCCATCAGAGGCGGCGGCTCCTACAATGAGCAGTTCTTC,CAIRGGGSYNEQFF
TRBD1,TRBV7-8,-,15,TRBJ1-5,TGTGCCAGCAGCTCTACAGGGGCGAGGAATCAGCCCCAGCATTTT,CASSSTGARNQPQHF
-,TRBV10-2,-,12,TRBJ2-7,TGCGCCAGCACAGACAGCGCTGACGAGCAGTACTTC,CASTDSADEQYF
-,TRBV5-5,-,16,TRBJ1-6,TGTGCCAGCAGCTTGCAGTCAGATTCGCTTAATTCACCCCTCCACTTT,CASSLQSDSLNSPLHF
-,TRBV5-4,-,14,TRBJ2-7,TGTGCCAGCAGCAACGAACCGAGAAGCTACGAGCAGTACTTC,CASSNEPRSYEQYF
TRBD2,TRBV5-8,-,20,TRBJ2-2,TGTGCCAGCAGCCTGGGACTAGCGGGGGGGTCCCCCAAGCACACCGGGGAGCTGTTTTTT,CASSLGLAGGSPKHTGELFF
-,TRBV20-1,-,11,TRBJ1-2,TGCATCCGACAACAGGGAAATGGCTACACCTTC,CIRQQGNGYTF
TRBD1,TRBV4-1,-,15,TRBJ2-1,TGCGCCAGCAGCCATCCGGCCAGGGGGTACAATGAGCAGTTCTTC,CASSHPARGYNEQFF
-,TRBV5-5,-,13,TRBJ2-1,TGTGCCAGCAGCCGCTACAGTTACAATGAGCAGTTCTTC,CASSRYSYNEQFF
TRBD1,TRBV28,once,19,TRBJ1-5,TGTGCCAGCAGTTCCCCTCCTGGCTCGGGACAGGGGAGCAATCAGCCCCAGCATTTT,CASSSPPGSGQGSNQPQHF
-,TRBV19,-,14,TRBJ2-2,TGTGCCAGTAGTAAAGGACAGTCCCCCGGGGAGCTGTTTTTT,CASSKGQSPGELFF
-,TRBV4-1,-,13,TRBJ1-5,TGCGCCAGCAGCCAAGATGAGTTTCAGCCCCAGCATTTT,CASSQDEFQPQHF
-,TRBV30,-,13,TRBJ1-2,TGTGCCTGGAGGGCAGGGTCTAACTATGGCTACACCTTC,CAWRAGSNYGYTF
TRBD1,TRBV25-1,-,15,TRBJ1-2,TGTGCCAGCAGTGAGGGCAGGGGGTCGAACTATGGCTACACCTTC,CASSEGRGSNYGYTF
TRBD2,TRBV28,-,15,TRBJ2-5,TGTGCCAGCAGTTTTTGGGAGGGCGGGAAGGAGACCCAGTACTTC,CASSFWEGGKETQYF
-,TRBV7-2,-,14,TRBJ2-7,TGTGCCAGCAGCTTATTGAGCCGGGACTACGAGCAGTACTTC,CASSLLSRDYEQYF
TRBD1,TRBV9,-,15,TRBJ1-1,TGTGCCAGCAGCGCCCAGACAGGGCCGAGAGGGGTAGCTTTCTTT,CASSAQTGPRGVAFF
-,TRBV18,-,17,TRBJ1-1,TGTGCCAGCTCACCCGTCGGGGGAGGGGCGACGAACACTGAAGCTTTCTTT,CASSPVGGGATNTEAFF
-,TRBV7-6,-,14,TRBJ1-1,TGTGCCAGCAGCTTAGCGGGGGGGAACACTGAAGCTTTCTTT,CASSLAGGNTEAFF